The rows below give T cell receptor beta chains drawn from one sample of a study of cytomegalovirus exposure and HLA in healthy donors. Sequencing used immunoSEQ multiplex PCR; TCRdb keeps in-frame clones, though not all of them. This sample has roughly 330,000 clones; approximately 90% occur once, and the top ten carry over 1%. The source material was PBMCs. Receptors were obtained from a woman aged 25-40 years in good health and CMV-seropositive. Each CDR3 is given with its conserved first and last residue. D genes are given only for firm matches. Only some rows state a clone size, as once, few, many or a class for expanded clones.

size	D	V	J	DNA	CDR3
-	-	TRBV7-8	TRBJ2-6	TGTGCCAGCAGCCCCCAAGGGACCGGGGCCAACGTCCTGACTTTC	CASSPQGTGANVLTF
-	-	TRBV5-4	TRBJ1-1	TGTGCCAGCAGACTAGGGGAGGCTAGCGCTGAAGCTTTCTTT	CASRLGEASAEAFF
-	TRBD2	TRBV9	TRBJ2-7	TGTGCCAGCAGCGTCGGGACTAGCGGGACTACCTGGGCATCCTACGAGCAGTACTTC	CASSVGTSGTTWASYEQYF
-	TRBD2	TRBV7-2	TRBJ2-7	TGTGCCAGCAACCTACTAGCGGGAGAATACGAGCAGTACTTC	CASNLLAGEYEQYF
-	-	TRBV4-3	TRBJ2-7	TGCGCCAGCAGCCAAGGACTTAAGTACGAGCAGTACTTC	CASSQGLKYEQYF
-	-	TRBV5-1	TRBJ1-4	TGCGCCAGCAGCTTGACGGGGATCAATGAAAAACTGTTTTTT	CASSLTGINEKLFF
few	-	TRBV2	TRBJ2-7	TGTGCCAGTCAACAGGGCTACGAGCAGTACTTC	CASQQGYEQYF
once	-	TRBV4-2	TRBJ2-1	TGTGCCAGCAGCCAAGTTAGGGACTCCTACAATGAGCAGTTCTTC	CASSQVRDSYNEQFF
-	-	TRBV4-2	TRBJ1-5	TGTGCCAGCAGCGACAGTCCAAATCAGCCCCAGCATTTT	CASSDSPNQPQHF
-	TRBD1	TRBV13	TRBJ1-4	TGTGCCAGCAGCTTGGGGACAGGGGATGAAAAACTGTTTTTT	CASSLGTGDEKLFF
-	-	TRBV30	TRBJ2-1	TGTGCCTGGAGGGCCCCGACCGGGGTAGCAGGGTACAATGAGCAGTTCTTC	CAWRAPTGVAGYNEQFF
once	-	TRBV28	TRBJ2-7	TGTGCCAGCAGTTTATACCCCCTCGGCGGCTCGCTCTACGAGCAGTACTTC	CASSLYPLGGSLYEQYF
once	-	TRBV7-9	TRBJ2-7	TGTGCCAGCAGCTTAGGGGGGGCTAACTCCTACGAGCAGTACTTC	CASSLGGANSYEQYF
-	-	TRBV4-1	TRBJ1-1	TGCGCCAGCAGCGGCCCGGCGAGGACTGAAGCTTTCTTT	CASSGPARTEAFF
-	-	TRBV7-6	TRBJ1-3	TGTGCCAGCAGGGACAGCTACTCTGGAAACACCATATATTTT	CASRDSYSGNTIYF
few	-	TRBV7-9	TRBJ2-7	TGTGCCAGCAGCCAAGATTACGAGCAGTACTTC	CASSQDYEQYF
-	-	TRBV29-1	TRBJ2-3	TGCAGCGTTGATTCAGGGACAAGCACAGATACGCAGTATTTT	CSVDSGTSTDTQYF
-	TRBD1	TRBV28	TRBJ1-5	TGTGCCAGCAGTTTCTCCACCGGGACAGGGTGGGATCAGCCCCAGCATTTT	CASSFSTGTGWDQPQHF
-	-	TRBV30	TRBJ1-2	TGTGCCTGGAGTGTGGTCTATGGCTACACCTTC	CAWSVVYGYTF
-	-	TRBV15	TRBJ2-5	TGTGCCACCAGCAGAGCCGGGGCAAAAGGGCAAGAGACCCAGTACTTC	CATSRAGAKGQETQYF
-	-	TRBV27	TRBJ2-5	TGTGCCAGCAGTTTCGGGTCTAGGCTAGAGACCCAGTACTTC	CASSFGSRLETQYF
-	-	TRBV30	TRBJ2-2	TGTGCGGGGGAGAACACCGGGGAGCTGTTTTTT	CAGENTGELFF
-	-	TRBV6-1	TRBJ2-3	TGTGCCAGCAGTGCAGTCACAGATACGCAGTATTTT	CASSAVTDTQYF
-	TRBD1	TRBV7-8	TRBJ2-7	TGTGCCAGCAGCTCCCCAGACAGGGAACCTTCCTACGAGCAGTACTTC	CASSSPDREPSYEQYF
-	-	TRBV27	TRBJ1-2	TGTGCCAGCAGTTTAGGGGGACGTTATGGCTACACCTTC	CASSLGGRYGYTF
once	-	TRBV9	TRBJ1-6	TGTGCCAGCAGCCTCTCCGGGGGCCGAAATTCACCCCTCCACTTT	CASSLSGGRNSPLHF
few	-	TRBV7-9	TRBJ1-1	TGTGCCAGCAGCTTATATGAGAAAGACGGAGCTTTCTTT	CASSLYEKDGAFF
-	TRBD2	TRBV4-3	TRBJ2-5	TGCGCCAGCAGCCAGTCCGGACTAGCGGGTATACAAGAGACCCAGTACTTC	CASSQSGLAGIQETQYF
once	-	TRBV2	TRBJ1-2	TGTGCCAGCATGATCGGACAAAACTATGGCTACACCTTC	CASMIGQNYGYTF
few	-	TRBV4-2	TRBJ1-1	TGTGCCAGCAGCCAAGATTACGGGGGGACTGAAGCTTTCTTT	CASSQDYGGTEAFF
-	TRBD1	TRBV2	TRBJ1-4	TGTGCCAGCCTACGGGGACAGACTAATGAAAAACTGTTTTTT	CASLRGQTNEKLFF
many	TRBD1	TRBV29-1	TRBJ2-4	TGCAGCGCCAGCCCGTACCAGGGGGACAAAAACATTCAGTACTTC	CSASPYQGDKNIQYF
-	TRBD2	TRBV6-6	TRBJ2-7	TGTGCCAGCAGTGTAGCGGGAGGTTATGGCGAGCAGTACTTC	CASSVAGGYGEQYF
-	TRBD2	TRBV27	TRBJ2-1	TGTGCCAGCAGTCCTTCTAGCGGGAGTTTGAGCTCCTACAATGAGCAGTTCTTC	CASSPSSGSLSSYNEQFF
once	TRBD1	TRBV19	TRBJ2-7	TGTGCCAGTAGTATCAGACAGGGGGGCTCCCTCGGTTACGAGCAGTACTTC	CASSIRQGGSLGYEQYF
once	-	TRBV30	TRBJ2-5	TGTGCCTGGAGTTCCTCAGAGACCCAGTACTTC	CAWSSSETQYF
-	-	TRBV27	TRBJ1-2	TGTGCCAGCAGTTTGTCAGTAACTAACTATGGCTACACCTTC	CASSLSVTNYGYTF
-	-	TRBV30	TRBJ1-3	TGTGCCTGGAGTCGGGGTGATAGCTCTGGAAACACCATATATTTT	CAWSRGDSSGNTIYF
-	-	TRBV5-4	TRBJ1-4	TGTGCCAGCAGCCTTACGTCGGGGGCGGGTGAAAAACTGTTTTTT	CASSLTSGAGEKLFF
once	-	TRBV5-1	TRBJ2-1	TGCGCCAGCAGCTTGTATCAGGCAAGCTCCTACAATGAGCAGTTCTTC	CASSLYQASSYNEQFF
few	-	TRBV4-3	TRBJ1-1	TGCGCCAGCAGCCATACGAAGATTTCCGAAGCTTTCTTT	CASSHTKISEAFF
-	-	TRBV7-6	TRBJ2-5	TGTGCCAGCAGCTTAACGGTGGAGACCCAGTACTTC	CASSLTVETQYF
-	TRBD2	TRBV19	TRBJ2-7	TGTGCCAGTAGGGGACTAGCTTGGGAGCAGTACTTC	CASRGLAWEQYF
-	-	TRBV5-6	TRBJ1-1	TGTGCCAGCAGCTTGGAAGGGAGGAACACTGAAGCTTTCTTT	CASSLEGRNTEAFF
-	-	TRBV11-2	TRBJ2-5	TGTGCCAGCAGCTTAGGGCCTCCAGGGAGCCAAGAGACCCAGTACTTC	CASSLGPPGSQETQYF
-	TRBD2	TRBV14	TRBJ2-3	TGTGCCAGCAGCCCCTGGACTAGCGGGGGAACGGATACGCAGTATTTT	CASSPWTSGGTDTQYF
-	TRBD1	TRBV6-5	TRBJ2-3	TGTGCCAGCTCCGGGACAGGGGGCACAGATACGCAGTATTTT	CASSGTGGTDTQYF
-	-	TRBV7-2	TRBJ2-6	TGTGCCAGCAGCCGCCCAGGGGCGTCTGGGGCCAACGTCCTGACTTTC	CASSRPGASGANVLTF
once	TRBD1	TRBV5-1	TRBJ1-1	TGCGCCAGCAGCTTGGCGACAGGGCGTAACACTGAAGCTTTCTTT	CASSLATGRNTEAFF
-	TRBD2	TRBV5-4	TRBJ2-1	TGTGCCAGCAGCTTGGTGCGGGGGGAATACAATGAGCAGTTCTTC	CASSLVRGEYNEQFF
-	-	TRBV7-7	TRBJ2-1	TGTGCCAGCAGCTTAGCGGTTGTGGGTGAGCAGTTCTTC	CASSLAVVGEQFF
-	TRBD1	TRBV18	TRBJ2-1	TGTGCCAGCTCAACCGGGACAGGGTCCAAATTTAGCTCCTACAATGAGCAGTTCTTC	CASSTGTGSKFSSYNEQFF
-	-	TRBV19	TRBJ2-7	TGTGCCAGTAGTTGGGCCAGGGGGACTTACGAGCAGTACTTC	CASSWARGTYEQYF
-	-	TRBV5-1	TRBJ2-3	TGCGCCAGCGGTTCCGGCAGCACAGATACGCAGTATTTT	CASGSGSTDTQYF
-	-	TRBV13	TRBJ1-2	TGTGCCAGCAGCTTAGGCGGGGTTTCGGCCTCTTATGGCTACACCTTC	CASSLGGVSASYGYTF
-	TRBD2	TRBV5-1	TRBJ2-1	TGCGCCAGCCGTACCAGCGGGAACTCCTACAATGAGCAGTTCTTC	CASRTSGNSYNEQFF
-	TRBD1	TRBV5-1	TRBJ2-3	TGCGCCAGCAGCGTGGGGACAGTTCAGTTCGATACGCAGTATTTT	CASSVGTVQFDTQYF
-	TRBD1	TRBV28	TRBJ2-5	TGTGCCAGCAGCGCCAGGGGGAAGACCCAGTACTTC	CASSARGKTQYF
-	-	TRBV29-1	TRBJ2-2	TGCAGCGCCCAAACCCTTATAACCGGGGAGCTGTTTTTT	CSAQTLITGELFF
once	-	TRBV5-1	TRBJ1-2	TGCGCCAGCAGCTCCTCGGGGGGCCCCTCCTTC	CASSSSGGPSF